The 29 T cell receptor beta chains below all came from one sample that was sequenced in a study of early T cells in non-severe SARS-CoV-2 infection. TCRdb reprocessed the 5' RACE reads with MiXCR, giving one entry per CDR3 protein. The sample lists approximately 77,000 distinct CDR3 sequences; roughly 4.7% were seen once. Material: whole blood, obtained at baseline. The receptors shown here come from an adult who was a healthcare worker with PCR-confirmed SARS-CoV-2 infection or an uninfected control (not recorded which).

V gene TRBV12-3 or TRBV12-4 combines with J gene TRBJ2-3; D possibly corresponds to TRBD2 (6 bases). The CDR3 is 14 residues long. The germline V and J ends were trimmed by 11 bases and 2 bases, with 17 bases remaining between them. The CDR3 loop is CAAADSGVTDTQYF. The DNA for the CDR3 is TGTGCCGCCGCCGATAGCGGAGTCACAGATACGCAGTATTTT.

This clonotype was observed at least ten times. The gene calls are TRBV2 and TRBJ2-3; 7 bases line up with TRBD2. The CDR3 runs to 12 residues. Germline trimming cut 6 bases from V and 7 bases from J; bases unmatched to any gene: 4. Germline V lookup: CDR1 SNHLY, CDR2 FYNNEI. The CDR3 DNA reads as TGTGCCAGCAGAGGGGACTACAATACGCAGTATTTT. Translated: CASRGDYNTQYF.

The rearrangement uses TRBV7-9 and TRBJ2-2; D is uncertain. CDR3 length: 15 amino acids. The germline gives CDR1 SEHNR, CDR2 FQNEAQ (reference sequence). The V end lost 2 bases, the J end lost 4 bases, and 11 bases lay between the germline ends. The CDR3 coding sequence is TGTGCCAGCAGCTTACACGATTTCTCCACCGGGGAGCTGTTTTTT. Residues: CASSLHDFSTGELFF.

This clonotype showed up many times. The chain is built from TRBV12-3 or TRBV12-4 and TRBJ2-1, with D uncertain. This CDR3 comprises 14 residues. V lost 5 bases to trimming and J lost 2 bases, with 10 bases between them. For the CDR3, the DNA is TGTGCCAGCAGTCGAATGGTTACCTACAATGAGCAGTTCTTC. Encoded protein: CASSRMVTYNEQFF.

V and J are TRBV7-2 and TRBJ2-3; D uncertain. The V and J ends lost 2 bases and 5 bases respectively, with 11 bases between them. CDR1 is SGHTA and CDR2 is FQGNSA in the germline V gene. The CDR3 consists of 14 residues. DNA of the CDR3: TGTGCCAGCAGCTTAAACCTAGGTGGAGATACGCAGTATTTT. Translated, it gives CASSLNLGGDTQYF.

This clonotype was detected a few times. For the CDR3, the DNA is TGTGCCAGCAGCTTAGTCGGAGTTGGAGAGACCCAGTACTTC. Amino acid sequence: CASSLVGVGETQYF. The chain has TRBV7-9 and TRBJ2-5; D is unclear. V dropped 1 base and J dropped 4 bases, with 10 bases sitting between them. From germline, CDR1 is SEHNR and CDR2 FQNEAQ (reference sequence). The CDR3 contains 14 residues.

The table lists this clonotype with many counts. The chain carries TRBV7-2 and TRBJ1-2; perhaps TRBD1 as D (5 bases). Germline CDR1 reads SGHTA; CDR2 reads FQGNSA. CDR3 length: 12 residues. Trimming removed 3 bases from V and 7 bases from J, with 9 bases in between. In DNA form, the CDR3 reads TGTGCCAGCAGCTTGAGCAGGGCTGGCTACACCTTC. The encoded protein is CASSLSRAGYTF.

J is TRBJ1-1 and V is TRBV11-2; D gene unclear. The CDR3 runs 12 residues. With 4 bases removed from V and 10 bases from J, the gap between germline ends came to 13 bases. CDR1 and CDR2 from the germline V gene are SGHAT and FQNNGV. Written as DNA, the CDR3 is TGTGCCAGCAGCTCTCTAATGGGTGGAGCTTTCTTT. Translated: CASSSLMGGAFF.

This clonotype was picked up many times. V usage is TRBV11-2 and J usage is TRBJ2-1, with TRBD1 matching 10 bases. Germline trimming cut 1 base from V and 6 bases from J; bases unmatched to any gene: 6. Germline-derived CDR1 and CDR2 are SGHAT and FQNNGV. There are 16 residues in the CDR3. The DNA for the CDR3 is TGTGCCAGCAGCTTAGGCCCGGGACAGGGGTTCAATGAGCAGTTCTTC. Its protein product is CASSLGPGQGFNEQFF.

This clonotype was recorded many times. In nucleotides, the CDR3 is TGTGCCTGGAGTAGCGGGAGGGCCTTCTACAATGAGCAGTTCTTC. It codes for CAWSSGRAFYNEQFF. This chain links TRBV30 with TRBJ2-1, with 10 positions matching TRBD2. The CDR3 is made up of 15 amino acids. V trimming: 2 bases; J trimming: 3 bases; junction bases outside the gene matches: 4. Germline loops: CDR1 GTSNPN, CDR2 SVGIG (reference sequence). Filled out from reference TRBV30 and TRBJ2-1, the complete variable domain reads SQTIHQWPATLVQPVGSPLSLECTVEGTSNPNLYWYRQAAGRGLQLLFYSVGIGQISSEVPQNLSASRPQDRQFILSSKKLLLSDSGFYLCAWSSGRAFYNEQFFGPGTRLTVL.

This clonotype was counted ten times or more. The V gene is TRBV7-2, the J gene TRBJ2-1, with unresolved D. V was trimmed by 2 bases and J by 0 bases, leaving 5 bases between them. The CDR3 totals 14 residues. Germline V gives CDR1 SGHTA, CDR2 FQGNSA. DNA of the CDR3: TGTGCCAGCAGCTTAATCAGCTCCTACAATGAGCAGTTCTTC. It codes for CASSLISSYNEQFF.

This clonotype occurred many times. The chain has TRBV10-1 and TRBJ2-1, with 14 bases lining up with TRBD2. V lost 2 bases to trimming and J lost 7 bases; unmatched junction nucleotides: 4. The germline V gene encodes CDR1 WNHNN and CDR2 SYGVQD (reference sequence). The CDR3 is made up of 16 amino acids. CDR3: CASSEPGLAGANEQFF. CDR3 nucleotides: TGCGCCAGCAGTGAGCCGGGACTAGCGGGAGCGAATGAGCAGTTCTTC.

This clonotype occurred a few times. The chain links TRBV15 to TRBJ2-1; 9 bases align to TRBD2. Germline V gene sequence: CDR1 LNHNV, CDR2 YYDKDF (reference sequence). The junction had 9 bases not matched to a gene; V was cut back by 0 bases and J by 9 bases. This CDR3 comprises 16 residues. Here the CDR3 reads CATSRDLSGSNREQFF. CDR3 sequence (DNA): TGTGCCACCAGCAGAGACCTTAGCGGGAGTAATCGTGAGCAGTTCTTC.

In this sample, this clonotype turned up a few times. V gene TRBV19 combines with J gene TRBJ1-1; tentative D call: TRBD1 (6 bases). Germline CDR1 LNHDA, CDR2 SQIVND (reference sequence). CDR3 length equals 15 residues. The V end lost 6 bases, the J end lost 5 bases, and 19 bases lay between the germline ends. The CDR3 bases are TGTGCCAGTAGGAGGGGTACCAGGGGTGAAACTGAAGCTTTCTTT. Protein product: CASRRGTRGETEAFF.

This clonotype was detected ten times or more. CDR3 in DNA: TGTGCCAGCAGCTTAGCGGACAGGGGGAACACTGAAGCTTTCTTT. Protein: CASSLADRGNTEAFF. The chain carries TRBV7-2 and TRBJ1-1; the match to TRBD1 covers 9 bases. J lost 1 base, V lost 0 bases, and 0 bases had no gene match. Germline V gene lookup returns CDR1 SGHTA and CDR2 FQGNSA. The CDR3 totals 15 residues.

This clonotype was recorded at least ten times. The chain uses TRBV28 and TRBJ1-2; D is perhaps TRBD1 (6 bases). The CDR3 spans 13 residues. Trimming removed 6 bases from V and 7 bases from J, with 15 bases in between. From germline, CDR1 is MDHEN and CDR2 SYDVKM. The DNA for the CDR3 is TGTGCCAGCAGACCCCAGGGGAGTCGTGGCTACACCTTC. Its translation is CASRPQGSRGYTF.

This clonotype has ten or more counts. The chain carries TRBV24-1 and TRBJ2-2; the match to TRBD1 covers 9 bases. J gave up 5 bases and V 3 bases, and 9 bases lay outside the gene matches. This CDR3 has 17 residues. Germline-derived CDR1 and CDR2 are KGHDR and SFDVKD. This chain's CDR3 is CATSDDADRGGTGELFF. Here the CDR3 DNA reads TGTGCCACCAGTGATGACGCGGACAGGGGAGGAACCGGGGAGCTGTTTTTT.

The chain links TRBV7-6 to TRBJ2-2, with D unresolved. The CDR3 covers 11 residues. Trimming took 5 bases from V and 6 from J, leaving 4 bases between them. CDR1 is SGHVS, CDR2 FNYEAQ, per germline. The CDR3 spells CASSGAGELFF. In DNA, the CDR3 is TGTGCCAGCAGCGGAGCCGGGGAGCTGTTTTTT.

V gene TRBV30 combines with J gene TRBJ2-7; D not certain. With 2 bases removed from V and 1 base from J, the gap between germline ends came to 6 bases. The CDR3 is made up of 12 amino acids. Germline CDR1 reads GTSNPN; CDR2 reads SVGIG (reference sequence). The CDR3 loop reads CAWSIGSYEQYF. CDR3 DNA: TGTGCCTGGAGTATAGGGTCCTACGAGCAGTACTTC.

This chain uses TRBV18 with TRBJ2-3; D is unresolved. The germline V gene has CDR1 KGHSH and CDR2 LQKENI. This CDR3 is 12 amino acids long. The V gene lost 6 bases and the J gene lost 14 bases, with 18 bases spanning the gap. CDR3 in amino acids: CASSIPKFNRYF. As DNA, the CDR3 is TGTGCCAGCTCGATACCGAAGTTTAACCGGTATTTT.

This clonotype came up a few times. The V and J genes are TRBV2 and TRBJ2-5; 9 nucleotides align to TRBD1. Germline V gives CDR1 SNHLY, CDR2 FYNNEI. J was trimmed by 4 bases and V by 4 bases; bases with no gene match: 7. The CDR3 is made up of 15 amino acids. The CDR3: CASSGDRVGGETQYF. CDR3 coding DNA: TGTGCCAGCAGTGGGGACAGGGTTGGCGGAGAGACCCAGTACTTC.

This clonotype was counted many times. The chain recombines TRBV6-2 or TRBV6-3 with TRBJ2-1, with 10 bases lining up with TRBD2. CDR1 and CDR2 (germline): MNHEY, SVGEGT. The V segment lost 6 bases and the J segment 5 bases; nucleotides outside the gene matches: 7. The CDR3 length is 15 residues. CDR3 DNA: TGTGCCAGCAGCCGGGGGACTAGCGCTGACAATGAGCAGTTCTTC. Encoded protein: CASSRGTSADNEQFF.

This clonotype was seen repeatedly, ten times or more. The chain has TRBV7-3 and TRBJ2-6, with a weak D call TRBD2 (5 bases). From germline, CDR1 is SGHTA and CDR2 FQGTGA. V was clipped by 2 bases and J by 4 bases, with 9 bases between them. The CDR3 spans 15 residues. CDR3 coding DNA: TGTGCCAGCAGCTTAGCCGGGAACGGGGCCAACGTCCTGACTTTC. The encoded protein is CASSLAGNGANVLTF.

This clonotype was seen many times. The chain employs TRBV6-5 and TRBJ2-3; 12 bases fit TRBD2. The junction had 5 bases not matched to a gene; V was cut back by 5 bases and J by 8 bases. Germline CDR1 is MNHEY and CDR2 is SVGAGI. This CDR3 is built from 14 residues. CDR3 sequence (DNA): TGTGCCAGCAGTGCGACTAGCGGGAGAGTTACGCAGTATTTT. As protein: CASSATSGRVTQYF.

This clonotype has at least ten counts. V is TRBV2 and J is TRBJ2-1; TRBD2 matches at 9 bases. CDR3 length equals 17 residues. Losses at the gene ends were 6 bases for V and 0 bases for J; bases not matched to a gene: 9. Germline assignment: CDR1 SNHLY and CDR2 FYNNEI. CDR3 in amino acids: CASRRTSVPSSYNEQFF. The CDR3 coding sequence is TGTGCCAGCAGGCGGACTAGCGTACCCAGCTCCTACAATGAGCAGTTCTTC. Full variable domain (missing parts from reference TRBV2 and TRBJ2-1): EPEVTQTPSHQVTQMGQEVILRCVPISNHLYFYWYRQILGQKVEFLVSFYNNEISEKSEIFDDQFSVERPDGSNFTLKIRSTKLEDSAMYFCASRRTSVPSSYNEQFFGPGTRLTVL.

This clonotype was recorded at least ten times. The gene calls are TRBV5-5 and TRBJ2-7, with 8 bases lining up with TRBD1. Germline V gene data show CDR1 as SGHKS and CDR2 as YYEKEE (reference sequence). Trimming removed 1 base from V and 2 bases from J; junction bases left unmatched: 5. CDR3 size: 15 residues. CDR3 sequence (DNA): TGTGCCAGCAGCTTGAGGGACAGGCCAGCCTACGAGCAGTACTTC. Amino acids: CASSLRDRPAYEQYF.

This clonotype has ten or more counts. The chain combines TRBV20-1 with TRBJ2-7; 15 bases are a match to TRBD2. The germline CDR1 and CDR2 sequences are DFQATT and SNEGSKA (reference sequence). The CDR3 length is 16 residues. V was clipped by 5 bases and J by 0 bases; unmatched bases: 5. The CDR3 protein is CSAAGTSGRSSYEQYF. In DNA form, the CDR3 reads TGCAGTGCTGCCGGGACTAGCGGGAGGAGCTCCTACGAGCAGTACTTC.

A few counts support this clonotype. The chain combines TRBV5-1 with TRBJ2-1; D is unclear. Germline CDR1 reads SGHRS; CDR2 reads YFSETQ. The CDR3 runs 15 residues. Trimming left V 0 bases short and J 0 bases short, with 7 bases between. The CDR3 DNA reads as TGCGCCAGCAGCTTGGCCGCCTTCTCCTACAATGAGCAGTTCTTC. Translation: CASSLAAFSYNEQFF.

This clonotype appeared a few times. This chain links TRBV6-5 with TRBJ2-7, with D unclear. Looked up from germline, CDR1 is MNHEY and CDR2 is SVGAGI. V lost 6 bases and J 6 bases, leaving 18 bases between the germline ends. The CDR3 loop spans 14 amino acids. CDR3 sequence reads: CASSRTLFSGEQYF. The DNA of the CDR3 is TGTGCCAGCAGCCGGACCCTCTTCAGTGGCGAGCAGTACTTC.